This entry lists 14 T cell receptor beta chains sequenced from one sample in a study of metastatic and nonmetastatic thyroid tumors. Not a single patient had been given any form of treatment at any point before undergoing thyroid surgery. Via MiXCR, TCRdb re-called the PCR reads. The sample includes about 92,000 clones, 14% to 15% seen only once; the top ten take roughly 3.9%. Sequencing was performed on blood. These receptors all come from a female donor with papillary thyroid cancer or a benign thyroid nodule (not recorded which). Some clones in this sample may be carry-over from other donors' samples.

This clone was seen repeatedly, ten times or more. The chain combines TRBV6-1 with TRBJ1-5, with D possibly being TRBD1 (5 bases). The CDR3 consists of 14 residues. Germline V CDR1 and CDR2: MNHNS, SASEGT. Trimming removed 8 bases from V and 4 bases from J, with 15 bases in between. CDR3 nucleotide sequence: TGTGCCAGCGGGCCCTGGGGGGGGAATCAGCCCCAGCATTTT. This sequence encodes CASGPWGGNQPQHF.

This clone was observed a handful of times. The chain employs TRBV3-1 and TRBJ2-6; possible D gene TRBD1, 6 bases. The CDR3 totals 18 residues. Germline V gene sequence: CDR1 LGHDT, CDR2 YNNKEL (reference sequence). V lost 2 bases and J lost 0, with 14 bases in between. The CDR3 loop is CASSQRPGQSSGANVLTF. The DNA for the CDR3 is TGTGCCAGCAGCCAACGCCCCGGACAGAGCTCTGGGGCCAACGTCCTGACTTTC.

To note about this clone: Being one base from a much bigger clone, this may be a read error. Within the sample, other DNA sequences also encode this same CDR3. The genes are TRBV20-1 and TRBJ2-7; D is possibly TRBD1 or TRBD2 (5 bases each). Trimming shortened V by 2 bases and J by 7 bases, and 15 bases separated the two germline ends. Germline loops: CDR1 DFQATT, CDR2 SNEGSKA (reference sequence). This CDR3 has 13 residues. In DNA form, the CDR3 reads TGCAGTGCTAGATCAGACGGGGCGTGGGAGCAGTACTTC. Translation: CSARSDGAWEQYF.

This rearrangement joins TRBV4-1 to TRBJ1-2; no clear D. This CDR3 spans 14 amino acids. Germline-derived CDR1 and CDR2 are MGHRA and YSYEKL. V gave up 1 base and J gave up 1 base, with 7 bases separating them. The CDR3 coding sequence is TGCGCCAGCAGCCAAGCGTGGGTTAACTATGGCTACACCTTC. Translating gives CASSQAWVNYGYTF.

This clone has a handful of counts. Germline and junction disagree at one end, which may indicate a read error. The V and J genes are TRBV28 and TRBJ1-5, with 10 bases that match TRBD1. Germline assignment: CDR1 MDHEN and CDR2 SYDVKM. This CDR3 has 15 amino acids. CDR3 loop: CASSLPGQGEWAHHF. The CDR3 coding sequence is TGTGCCAGCAGCCTCCCCGGACAGGGGGAGTGGGCCCATCATTTT.

Many counts were recorded for this clone. The J gene is TRBJ1-1, the V gene TRBV5-1; 8 nucleotides align to TRBD1. The CDR3 runs 17 residues. Germline CDR1 reads SGHRS; CDR2 reads YFSETQ. V was clipped by 0 bases and J by 1 base; unmatched bases: 8. As DNA, the CDR3 is TGCGCCAGCAGCTTGGCCCAAGGACAGGGTGCGAACACTGAAGCTTTCTTT. This sequence encodes CASSLAQGQGANTEAFF.

This clone was seen ten or more times. This chain links TRBV20-1 with TRBJ2-5, with 8 bases that match TRBD2. The CDR3 is 15 amino acids. In germline, CDR1 is DFQATT, CDR2 SNEGSKA (reference sequence). V lost 7 bases, J lost 1 base, and 11 bases stayed unmatched. CDR3 nucleotide sequence: TGCAGTGTCTATGGACTAGCCTCTAGCCAAGAGACCCAGTACTTC. It codes for CSVYGLASSQETQYF.

In this sample, this clone turned up a few times. V usage is TRBV15 and J usage is TRBJ2-7; 8 bases fit TRBD2. Germline V gene sequence: CDR1 LNHNV, CDR2 YYDKDF (reference sequence). There are 15 residues in the CDR3. Unmatched junction bases numbered 3, after V lost 0 bases and J lost 2 bases. Written as DNA, the CDR3 is TGTGCCACCAGCAGAGAAATTAGCGGGGCCTACGAGCAGTACTTC. The encoded protein is CATSREISGAYEQYF.

This clone was picked up many times. The rearrangement links TRBV11-2 to TRBJ2-5, with D possibly being TRBD1 or TRBD2 (5 bases each). The CDR3 totals 13 residues. CDR1 is SGHAT, CDR2 FQNNGV, per germline. V was pared by 1 base and J by 4 bases, with 7 bases between. The CDR3 here is CASSLVGGETQYF. The CDR3 nucleotides read TGTGCCAGCAGCTTAGTTGGGGGAGAGACCCAGTACTTC. Based on the CDR3 plus reference TRBV11-2 and TRBJ2-5, the full variable domain is EAGVAQSPRYKIIEKRQSVAFWCNPISGHATLYWYQQILGQGPKLLIQFQNNGVVDDSQLPKDRFSAERLKGVDSTLKIQPAKLEDSAVYLCASSLVGGETQYFGPGTRLLVL.

This clone was seen many times. DNA for the CDR3: TGTGCCAGCAGCGAACAGGGTTCTGAAGAGACCCAGTACTTC. It is translated as CASSEQGSEETQYF. V usage is TRBV9 and J usage is TRBJ2-5; TRBD1 is a possible D gene (6 bases). Looked up from germline, CDR1 is SGDLS and CDR2 is YYNGEE. The CDR3 contains 14 residues. V was pared by 3 bases and J by 3 bases, with 12 bases between.

Only a few counts were recorded for this clone. With a much larger clone just one base away, this may be a read error. This chain uses TRBV27 with TRBJ1-1; maybe TRBD1 (6 bases). Germline CDR1 and CDR2: MNHEY and SMNVEV (reference sequence). The CDR3 contains 15 residues. The CDR3 protein is CASSFGGALNTEALF. CDR3 nucleotides: TGTGCCAGCAGTTTCGGGGGGGCGTTGAACACTGAAGCTCTCTTT.

This clone is judged medium-sized (0.01 to 0.1%). The chain recombines TRBV15 with TRBJ2-2; D call uncertain. The germline V gene encodes CDR1 LNHNV and CDR2 YYDKDF (reference sequence). Deletions cut 0 bases from V and 7 bases from J, with 6 bases between. The CDR3 is 13 residues long. The CDR3 is CATSREIGGELFF. CDR3 bases: TGTGCCACCAGCAGAGAGATCGGCGGGGAGCTGTTTTTT. Full variable domain (missing parts from reference TRBV15 and TRBJ2-2): DAMVIQNPRYQVTQFGKPVTLSCSQTLNHNVMYWYQQKSSQAPKLLFHYYDKDFNNEADTPDNFQSRRPNTSFCFLDIRSPGLGDTAMYLCATSREIGGELFFGEGSRLTVL.

This clone was found many times. This chain links TRBV14 with TRBJ2-7; 8 bases match TRBD1. The V gene's germline CDR1 is SGHDN and CDR2 FVKESK. The CDR3 has 15 amino acids. Trimming took 1 base from V and 0 from J; bases not matched to a gene: 2. The CDR3 loop is CASSQGQGLSYEQYF. CDR3 nucleotides: TGTGCCAGCAGCCAAGGACAGGGGCTCTCCTACGAGCAGTACTTC.

This clone was counted ten times or more. The rearrangement joins TRBV10-3 to TRBJ1-3; D is possibly TRBD1 (6 bases). CDR1 is ENHRY, CDR2 SYGVKD, per germline. The CDR3 is 14 residues long. V was trimmed by 10 bases and J by 7 bases, leaving 20 bases between them. The CDR3 protein is CATGSGGGRNTIYF. For the CDR3, the DNA is TGTGCCACGGGGTCGGGTGGGGGCCGGAACACCATATATTTT.